What follows are 22 T cell receptor beta chains derived from one specimen sequenced in a study of Graves' ophthalmopathy and Graves' hyperthyroidism. Amplification targeted the TCR beta CDR3 regions, with RNA transcripts as the source material. HTBI primers served in a first-round RT-PCR, which a second-round multiplex PCR followed. TCRdb recomputed calls from the multiplex PCR reads with MiXCR, one row per CDR3 protein. Here the sample spans more than 550,000 distinct CDR3 sequences, just over 40% being singletons. The sample was peripheral blood. These receptor sequences come from an adult man with Graves' ophthalmopathy.

This clonotype was counted a few times. The chain employs TRBV7-3 and TRBJ1-2; 10 bases are shared with TRBD1. The germline V gene has CDR1 SGHTA and CDR2 FQGTGA. The CDR3 consists of 14 residues. Germline trimming cut 11 bases from V and 8 bases from J; bases unmatched to any gene: 14. The CDR3 sequence is CAFYDRGRMRGYTF. The CDR3, as DNA: TGTGCCTTTTATGACAGGGGGCGAATGAGGGGCTACACCTTC.

Details on this clonotype: A read error may produce the germline difference seen at one junction end. The rearrangement uses TRBV12-3 or TRBV12-4 and TRBJ1-2, with a weak D call TRBD1 (5 bases). This CDR3 has 14 residues. Here the CDR3 reads CVSSLQDGLYGYTF. CDR3 nucleotides: TGTGTCAGCAGTTTACAGGACGGTTTATATGGCTACACCTTC.

The gene calls are TRBV15 and TRBJ1-1; a weak D match, TRBD1 (5 bases). The CDR3 has 14 amino acids. Germline V gives CDR1 LNHNV, CDR2 YYDKDF (reference sequence). V was trimmed by 1 base and J by 3 bases, leaving 9 bases between them. CDR3 bases: TGTGCCACCAGCAGAGTTCAGGGACACACTGAAGCTTTCTTT. It translates to CATSRVQGHTEAFF.

The chain carries TRBV7-8 and TRBJ1-6; TRBD1 aligns across 7 bases. From germline, CDR1 is SGHVS and CDR2 FQNEAQ. CDR3 length: 16 residues. Germline trimming cut 6 bases from V and 2 bases from J; bases unmatched to any gene: 7. CDR3 nucleotides: TGTGCCAGCAGTGACAGGGAAAGGACCTATAATTCACCCCTCCACTTT. Its translation is CASSDRERTYNSPLHF.

About this clonotype itself: Germline and junction disagree at one end, which may indicate a read error. The chain combines TRBV5-1 with TRBJ2-2; 7 bases are shared with TRBD2. The germline V gene has CDR1 SGHRS and CDR2 YFSETQ. The CDR3 has 15 residues. CDR3 coding DNA: TGCGCCGGCAGCGGAAGCGGGGAAAGCACCGGGGAGCTGTTTTTT. This sequence encodes CAGSGSGESTGELFF.

This clonotype was counted at least ten times. The V and J genes are TRBV12-3 or TRBV12-4 and TRBJ2-7, with 9 bases aligning to TRBD2. The CDR3 covers 16 residues. V lost 2 bases and J lost 7; bases outside the gene matches: 12. As DNA, the CDR3 is TGTGCCAGCAGTTTACGCGTGGTAGCGGGAGCTAGGGAGCAGTACTTC. Translation gives CASSLRVVAGAREQYF.

In its sample, this clonotype was seen many times. The chain couples TRBV25-1 to TRBJ2-5; perhaps TRBD2 as D (5 bases). Germline V gives CDR1 MGHDK, CDR2 SYGVNS. V was shortened by 1 base and J by 5 bases, with 11 bases between the two germline ends. This CDR3 is 14 amino acids long. The CDR3 nucleotides are TGTGCCAGCAGTGAATGGACGGGAAAGGAGACCCAGTACTTC. Translating it yields CASSEWTGKETQYF.

The table lists this clonotype with a count of one. The rearrangement uses TRBV20-1 and TRBJ2-2, with D perhaps TRBD1 (5 bases). Germline V gene data show CDR1 as DFQATT and CDR2 as SNEGSKA (reference sequence). The V end lost 5 bases, the J end lost 1 base, and 14 bases lay between the germline ends. The CDR3 has 15 amino acids. CDR3 loop: CSAPYPGKNTGELFF. The DNA of the CDR3 is TGCAGTGCTCCCTATCCAGGGAAGAACACCGGGGAGCTGTTTTTT.

The sample holds many counts of this clonotype. V usage is TRBV6-7 and J usage is TRBJ1-1; unclear D gene. TRBV6-7 is an open reading frame whose function is uncertain. The CDR3 spans 12 residues. Trimming shortened V by 7 bases and J by 4 bases, and 10 bases separated the two germline ends. CDR3 coding DNA: TGTGCCAGCACCAGGAGAGGCACTGAAGCTTTCTTT. Protein product: CASTRRGTEAFF.

This clonotype was seen at least ten times. The chain recombines TRBV3-1 with TRBJ2-5; 9 nucleotides agree with TRBD1. The CDR3 spans 16 residues. Germline V gene data show CDR1 as LGHDT and CDR2 as YNNKEL (reference sequence). With V trimmed by 2 bases and J by 3 bases, 7 bases remained unmatched. The CDR3 sequence is CASSQRLGQGKETQYF. The DNA for the CDR3 is TGTGCCAGCAGCCAACGATTGGGACAGGGCAAAGAGACCCAGTACTTC.

The sample holds many counts of this clonotype. The V and J genes are TRBV7-2 and TRBJ1-5; D is ambiguous. V lost 5 bases, J lost 3 bases, and 5 bases lay in between. The length of the CDR3 is 12 residues. The germline CDR1 and CDR2 sequences are SGHTA and FQGNSA. The CDR3 spells CASSITNQPQHF. As DNA, the CDR3 is TGTGCCAGCAGCATCACCAATCAGCCCCAGCATTTT.

This clonotype was seen a handful of times. This chain joins TRBV5-1 and TRBJ1-6; possibly TRBD1 for D (6 bases). V was cut by 4 bases and J by 9 bases, with 11 bases left in between. This CDR3 contains 13 residues. The germline gives CDR1 SGHRS, CDR2 YFSETQ. The DNA for the CDR3 is TGCGCCAGCAGCGCAGGGGAGTCTTCACCCCTCCACTTT. Protein: CASSAGESSPLHF.

This chain joins TRBV24-1 and TRBJ2-5; D remains ambiguous. CDR1 and CDR2 (germline): KGHDR, SFDVKD. The CDR3 has 18 amino acids. V lost 1 base to trimming and J lost 2 bases, with 19 bases between them. The CDR3 DNA follows: TGTGCCACCAGTGATTTACCCCTCGGGTTCCGGAATCAAGAGACCCAGTACTTC. This gives the protein CATSDLPLGFRNQETQYF.

In regard to this clonotype: A junction boundary mismatches the germline segment, possibly from a read error. The chain is built from TRBV6-2 or TRBV6-3 and TRBJ2-2, with D tentatively TRBD2 (6 bases). CDR1 is MNHEY, CDR2 SVGEGT, per germline. The CDR3 extends over 13 amino acids. The CDR3 reads CASSYIGPGELSF. The CDR3 DNA reads as TGTGCCAGCAGTTACATAGGGCCGGGGGAGCTGTCTTTT.

This clonotype was detected only a few times. The V call is TRBV11-3, the J call TRBJ2-6, with TRBD2 matching over 12 bases. Trimming at V came to 6 bases and at J to 3 bases, leaving 9 bases not matched to a gene. Germline-derived CDR1 and CDR2 are SGHNT and YENEEA. The CDR3 has 18 amino acids. The CDR3 loop reads CASSYLPSGGVGANVLTF. The CDR3 DNA sequence: TGTGCCAGCAGTTACCTCCCTAGCGGGGGGGTTGGGGCCAACGTCCTGACTTTC.

In this sample, this clonotype turned up a few times. This chain joins TRBV6-5 and TRBJ1-5; D ambiguous. The CDR3 totals 15 residues. Germline CDR1 and CDR2: MNHEY and SVGAGI. Trimming left V 5 bases short and J 9 bases short, with 20 bases between. The CDR3 coding sequence is TGTGCCAGCAGTGAATCCGGCCGCGCCGGGATGCCCCAGCATTTT. The encoded protein is CASSESGRAGMPQHF.

This chain connects TRBV29-1 to TRBJ1-2, with unresolved D. In germline, CDR1 is SQVTM, CDR2 ANQGSEA. V shed 8 bases and J shed 1 base, with 14 bases lying between them. The CDR3 length is 13 residues. CDR3 protein: CSKDGRGNYGYTF. The CDR3 region has the DNA TGCAGCAAGGACGGACGGGGTAACTATGGCTACACCTTC.

This clonotype appeared many times. The chain links TRBV19 to TRBJ1-1; D perhaps matches TRBD1 (5 bases). V was pared by 3 bases and J by 4 bases, with 9 bases between. The CDR3 consists of 13 residues. Germline V lookup: CDR1 LNHDA, CDR2 SQIVND (reference sequence). The CDR3 sequence: CASSMQGGTEAFF. CDR3 nucleotides: TGTGCCAGTAGTATGCAGGGAGGCACTGAAGCTTTCTTT.

This clonotype was recorded many times. J is TRBJ1-1 and V is TRBV5-8, with D unclear. Germline V gene data show CDR1 as SGHTS and CDR2 as YDEGEE. V gave up 5 bases and J gave up 5 bases, with 16 bases separating them. The CDR3 consists of 14 residues. The CDR3 DNA reads TGTGCCAGCAGTCTAACCCTCCGGGGAACTGAAGCTTTCTTT. This translates into CASSLTLRGTEAFF.

This clonotype was seen many times. The V call is TRBV12-3 or TRBV12-4, the J call TRBJ2-5; D tentatively fits TRBD1 or TRBD2 (5 bases each). The CDR3 has 13 amino acids. V dropped 7 bases and J dropped 0 bases, with 9 bases sitting between them. The chain's CDR3 is CASTRDDQETQYF. The CDR3 region has the DNA TGTGCCAGCACCCGGGACGACCAAGAGACCCAGTACTTC.

J is TRBJ1-5 and V is TRBV15; D is unclear. From germline, CDR1 is LNHNV and CDR2 YYDKDF (reference sequence). Trimming pared 0 bases from V and 11 bases from J, leaving 17 bases between. The CDR3 is made up of 15 amino acids. The CDR3 reads CATSRDRGDQETQHF. Written as DNA, the CDR3 is TGTGCCACCAGCAGAGATCGAGGCGATCAAGAGACCCAGCATTTT.

This CDR3 is CASSRAGNTYGYTF. In nucleotides, the CDR3 is TGTGCCAGCAGCCGGGCGGGGAACACCTATGGCTACACCTTC. This chain connects TRBV9 to TRBJ1-2; D not resolved. This CDR3 region has 14 residues. The V and J ends lost 4 bases and 4 bases respectively, with 14 bases between them. Germline CDR1 is SGDLS and CDR2 is YYNGEE.